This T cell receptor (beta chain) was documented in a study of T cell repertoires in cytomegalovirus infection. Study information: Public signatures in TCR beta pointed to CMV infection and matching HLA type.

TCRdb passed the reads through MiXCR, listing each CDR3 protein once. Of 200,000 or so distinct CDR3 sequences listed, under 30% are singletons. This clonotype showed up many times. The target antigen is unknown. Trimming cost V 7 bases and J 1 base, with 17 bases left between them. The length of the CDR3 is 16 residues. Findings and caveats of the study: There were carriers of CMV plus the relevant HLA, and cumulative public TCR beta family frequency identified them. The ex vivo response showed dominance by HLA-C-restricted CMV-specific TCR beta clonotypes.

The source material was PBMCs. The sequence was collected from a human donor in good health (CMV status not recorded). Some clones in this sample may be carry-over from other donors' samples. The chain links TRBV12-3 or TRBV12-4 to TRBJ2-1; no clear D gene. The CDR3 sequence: CASIAWASRSYNEQFF. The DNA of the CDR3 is TGTGCCAGCATCGCTTGGGCGTCCCGGTCCTACAATGAGCAGTTCTTC.